Below, 9 T cell receptor beta chains from the same sample are listed, as sequenced in a study of control samples from healthy donors and cancer patients. Profiled with immunoSEQ multiplex PCR; TCRdb holds only in-frame clones, not every one. Counted here are 78,000 or so clones, approximately 91% occurring once; the ten biggest clones make up 4.5% to 6%. The sample consisted of blood. The receptors stem from a woman aged 50 to 60 in good health.

This clone was detected only a few times. This chain uses TRBV7-9 with TRBJ1-2, with a possible D match to TRBD1 (6 bases). Germline V CDR1 and CDR2: SEHNR, FQNEAQ (reference sequence). The CDR3 loop spans 14 amino acids. Deletions cut 4 bases from V and 0 bases from J, with 9 bases between. CDR3 loop: CASSSDSPNYGYTF. In DNA, the CDR3 is TGTGCCAGCAGCTCGGACAGTCCTAACTATGGCTACACCTTC.

The chain couples TRBV6-5 to TRBJ1-2; D gene ambiguous. With 2 bases removed from V and 0 bases from J, the gap between germline ends came to 4 bases. The CDR3 loop spans 13 amino acids. Germline CDR1 MNHEY, CDR2 SVGAGI. CDR3 amino acids: CASSYVANYGYTF. The CDR3 coding sequence is TGTGCCAGCAGTTACGTAGCTAACTATGGCTACACCTTC.

The genes are TRBV6-6 and TRBJ1-6; D is undetermined. Germline loops: CDR1 MNHNY, CDR2 SVGAGI (reference sequence). Trimming removed 5 bases at V and 8 bases at J, with 7 bases between. The CDR3 spans 12 residues. CDR3 coding DNA: TGTGCCAGCAGTCCCGATTATTCACCCCTCCACTTT. Its translation is CASSPDYSPLHF.

The J gene is TRBJ2-2, the V gene TRBV19; no clear D gene. CDR1 and CDR2 (germline): LNHDA, SQIVND (reference sequence). Trimming removed 4 bases at V and 5 bases at J, with 5 bases between. This CDR3 is built from 12 residues. The CDR3 loop reads CASSTWTGELFF. CDR3 nucleotides: TGTGCCAGTAGTACCTGGACCGGGGAGCTGTTTTTT.

The chain combines TRBV6-1 with TRBJ2-7; 8 bases fit TRBD1. Germline values: CDR1 MNHNS, CDR2 SASEGT. The CDR3 has 16 residues. V gave up 4 bases and J gave up 9 bases; unmatched junction bases: 17. The CDR3 is CASSVSQGASLTRQYF. In DNA, the CDR3 is TGTGCCAGCAGTGTTTCCCAGGGGGCCTCATTGACAAGGCAGTACTTC.

The chain couples TRBV7-2 to TRBJ1-1; possible D gene TRBD1, 5 bases. Germline CDR1 is SGHTA and CDR2 is FQGNSA. This CDR3 has 15 amino acids. V shed 1 base and J shed 3 bases, with 12 bases lying between them. The chain's CDR3 is CASSLGGTSYTEAFF. The CDR3 region has the DNA TGTGCCAGCAGCTTAGGGGGGACTTCCTACACTGAAGCTTTCTTT.

The chain recombines TRBV25-1 with TRBJ1-1, with 9 bases matching TRBD1. Per the germline V gene, CDR1 is MGHDK and CDR2 is SYGVNS. CDR3 length: 16 amino acids. The V and J ends lost 4 bases and 4 bases, in that order; junction bases with no gene match: 10. The CDR3 DNA follows: TGTGCCAGCAGTGCTGACCTGGGACAGGGAGGCACTGAAGCTTTCTTT. Its protein is CASSADLGQGGTEAFF.

This clone was seen only once. J is TRBJ2-1 and V is TRBV6-5; tentatively, D is TRBD2 (5 bases). This CDR3 comprises 14 residues. The ends were cut back, 6 bases at V and 3 bases at J, with 12 bases in the middle. CDR1 is MNHEY and CDR2 is SVGAGI in the germline V gene. The DNA of the CDR3 is TGTGCCAGCAGGTCCGAGGGTTACTACAATGAGCAGTTCTTC. Its translation is CASRSEGYYNEQFF.

For this clone: One end of the junction fails to match germline, which may point to a read error. The genes are TRBV25-1 and TRBJ2-2; possibly TRBD1 for D (6 bases). The germline V gene encodes CDR1 MGHDK and CDR2 SYGVNS. This CDR3 region has 14 residues. The CDR3 is CASRTDDGTGELFF. DNA of the CDR3: TGCGCCAGCAGGACAGATGATGGTACCGGGGAGCTGTTTTTT.